The entry below describes one TCR beta chain. The antigen remains undetermined. Trimming removed 6 bases from V and 6 bases from J, with 12 bases in between. Looked up from germline, CDR1 is MDHEN and CDR2 is SYDVKM. The CDR3 loop spans 12 amino acids. This specimen comes from a study of shared clonotypes between healthy human individuals. The assay was immunoSEQ multiplex PCR, and TCRdb's table has in-frame clones only and misses some. The sample includes nearly 750,000 clones, approximately 72% of them seen just once. Findings of the study overall: Blood was the only sampled material, and tissue repertoires likely differ.

The source of this sequence is a woman younger than 45 in good health. Sequenced: memory CD4+ T cells sorted from blood. Specified subset: CD45RA-negative fraction. The V call is TRBV28, the J call TRBJ2-7, with a weak D call TRBD1 (7 bases). As DNA, the CDR3 is TGTGCCAGCAGCGGGGGACAGTTCGAGCAGTACTTC. This gives the protein CASSGGQFEQYF.